This TCR beta chain appears in the sequencing data of a study of T cells in Graves' hyperthyroidism and ophthalmopathy. Study-level information: Peripheral blood was obtained at initial diagnosis, preceding any treatment. Findings of the study overall: Most clonotypes expanded in thyroid above 0.001 were likewise present in blood.

This clonotype was recorded at least ten times. Antigen specificity is unknown. TCR beta CDR3 regions were amplified from RNA transcripts. Carried out on the TCR CDR3, a first-round RT-PCR used the HTBI primer set. From the multiplex PCR reads, TCRdb called clonotypes with MiXCR, one entry per CDR3 protein. The sample includes 600,000 to 700,000 distinct CDR3 sequences, about 15% of them seen just once. Each ophthalmopathy patient scored at least 3 on the Clinical Activity Score and at least 4 on NOSPECS grade, with duration under 3 months. The authors took PBMCs from 9.5 to 10 ml fresh peripheral blood. Specimen: blood. The TCR originated in a woman aged 35 to 49 with Graves' ophthalmopathy.

The CDR3: CAVRRTHTGELFF. The DNA for the CDR3 is TGTGCCGTCCGGAGGACTCACACCGGGGAGCTGTTTTTT. The V gene is TRBV12-3 or TRBV12-4, the J gene TRBJ2-2, with D possibly TRBD2 on 5 matching bases. The V end was cut by 11 bases, the J end by 3 bases, with 13 bases between. There are 13 residues in the CDR3.